This T cell receptor (beta chain) comes out of a study of tumor-infiltrating lymphocytes in primary liver carcinoma. Study-wide background: These were node-negative, non-metastatic T1-T3 tumors of roughly 4 to 10 cm.

Bulk tissue was left unsorted, and RNA and DNA were co-extracted from around 18-30 mg of it. The CDR3 consists of 15 residues. The germline gives CDR1 MGHRA, CDR2 YSYEKL. The germline V and J ends were trimmed by 1 base and 3 bases, with 12 bases remaining between them. The input was 500 ng total RNA; TCR beta cDNA was made from it with a constant-region primer. Employing slightly modified ARM-PCR, three nested multiplex PCR rounds were run, and these gave rise to the TCR beta libraries. TRBV1-TRBV30 forward and Cbeta reverse primers drove the first two approximately 11-cycle rounds. TCRdb recomputed calls from the multiplex PCR reads with MiXCR, one row per CDR3 protein. The sample comprises about 120,000 distinct CDR3 sequences, roughly 69% of which are singletons, and roughly 9% rests with the top ten. As concerns this clonotype: A much larger clone differs from this one at a single base, so this may be a read error.

The sequence derives from a woman aged 55-70 years with primary liver carcinoma and hepatitis B virus infection. Sample: liver tumor tissue from sampling region 1. The subset here: tumor region T1, superior pole. The chain employs TRBV4-1 and TRBJ1-1; D is possibly TRBD1 (5 bases). The CDR3 loop reads CASSQGDSMDTEAFF. The CDR3 DNA is TGCGCCAGCAGCCAAGGGGACTCAATGGACACTGAAGCTTTCTTT.